There are many counts of the clone carrying this T cell receptor (beta chain). Its antigen remains unidentified. This record comes from a study of T-cell reconstitution after alpha-beta-depleted transplantation in children. Notes on the study in general: A year had passed since transplant, and T-cell counts and diversity by then came mostly from newly produced T cells. About two months after transplant, alpha-beta T cells reportedly came from several hundred expanded graft clones. In some patients, recipient T cells and intrathymic progenitors surviving conditioning explained high day-60 diversity.

Trimming cost V 1 base and J 5 bases, with 14 bases left between them. The germline gives CDR1 SGHNT, CDR2 YENEEA. The CDR3 is 15 residues long. Unique molecular identifiers were built into the TCRbeta library. TCRdb re-derived calls from the PCR reads in MiXCR, one entry per CDR3 protein. The repertoire holds roughly 52,000 distinct CDR3 sequences, with 5.5% to 7.5% as singletons. The receptor comes from a female patient aged 2-10 years who had a stem cell transplant for aplastic anemia, so the T cells may come from the graft donor. The chain joins TRBV11-3 to TRBJ2-5; D remains unclear. The source material was PBMCs, mostly from graft donor cells, sampled 60 days after TCRalphabeta/CD19-depleted stem cell transplant. The CDR3 DNA sequence: TGTGCCAGCAGCTTAGGTGGAGCCTCGACCGAGACCCAGTACTTC. This encodes CASSLGGASTETQYF.